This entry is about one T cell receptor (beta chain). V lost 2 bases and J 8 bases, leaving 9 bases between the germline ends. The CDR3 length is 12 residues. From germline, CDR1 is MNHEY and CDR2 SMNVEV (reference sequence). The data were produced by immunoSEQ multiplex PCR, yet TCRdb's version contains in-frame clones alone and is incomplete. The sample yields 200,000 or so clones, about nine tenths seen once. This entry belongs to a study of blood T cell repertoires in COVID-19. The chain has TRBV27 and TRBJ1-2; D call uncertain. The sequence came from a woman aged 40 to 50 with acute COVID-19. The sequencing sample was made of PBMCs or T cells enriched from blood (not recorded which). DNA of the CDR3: TGTGCCAGCAGTTTAGAGGGTCGGGGCTACACCTTC. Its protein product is CASSLEGRGYTF.